The entry that follows covers one T cell receptor (beta chain) sequence. The antigen remains undetermined. The Oncomine TCR Beta short-read assay generated sequence data from the DNA of cultured CD4+ T cells. TCRdb ran MiXCR on the PCR reads and lists one entry per CDR3 protein. Among about 7,100 distinct CDR3 sequences, around 62% were seen once, and the ten largest hold approximately 27%. Trimming stripped 4 bases from V and 1 base from J, with 14 bases between. From germline, CDR1 is LNHNV and CDR2 YYDKDF (reference sequence). CDR3 length: 15 amino acids. This specimen belongs to a study of vaccination and CD4 T cells after COVID-19. Treatment here: roughly 10-day PBMC culture with coronavirus spike peptide pools or control peptides (ViraFEST assay).

This TCR came from a human donor who had recovered from COVID-19. The chain carries TRBV15 and TRBJ2-7; D unclear. The sample taken for sequencing was CD4+ T cells from blood, cultured in vitro. The CDR3 coding sequence is TGTGCCACCAGCAACCCAGGTATTTTTTCCTACGAGCAGTACTTC. Residues: CATSNPGIFSYEQYF.